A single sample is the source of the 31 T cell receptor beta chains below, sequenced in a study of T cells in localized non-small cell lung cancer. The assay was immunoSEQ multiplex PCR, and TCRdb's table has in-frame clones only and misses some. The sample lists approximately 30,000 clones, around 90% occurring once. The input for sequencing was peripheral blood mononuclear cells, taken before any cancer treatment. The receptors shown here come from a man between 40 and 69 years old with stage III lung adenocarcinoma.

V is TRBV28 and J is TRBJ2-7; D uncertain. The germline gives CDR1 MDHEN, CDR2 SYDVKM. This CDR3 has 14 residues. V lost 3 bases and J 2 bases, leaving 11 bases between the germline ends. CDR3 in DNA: TGTGCCAGCAGTTTCCCCCGGGTCCCCTACGAGCAGTACTTC. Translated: CASSFPRVPYEQYF. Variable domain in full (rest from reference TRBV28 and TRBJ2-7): DVKVTQSSRYLVKRTGEKVFLECVQDMDHENMFWYRQDPGLGLRLIYFSYDVKMKEKGDIPEGYSVSREKKERFSLILESASTNQTSMYLCASSFPRVPYEQYFGPGTRLTVT.

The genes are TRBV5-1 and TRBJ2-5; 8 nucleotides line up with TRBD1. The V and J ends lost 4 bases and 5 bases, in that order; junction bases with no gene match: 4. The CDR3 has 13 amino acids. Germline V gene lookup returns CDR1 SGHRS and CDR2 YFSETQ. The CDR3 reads CASSPNRGETQYF. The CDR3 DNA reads TGCGCCAGCAGCCCTAACAGGGGGGAGACCCAGTACTTC.

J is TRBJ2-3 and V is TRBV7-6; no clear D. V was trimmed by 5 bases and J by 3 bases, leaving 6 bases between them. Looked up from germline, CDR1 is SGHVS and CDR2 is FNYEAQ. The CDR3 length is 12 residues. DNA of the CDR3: TGTGCCAGCAGCCTACAGACAGATACGCAGTATTTT. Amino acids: CASSLQTDTQYF.

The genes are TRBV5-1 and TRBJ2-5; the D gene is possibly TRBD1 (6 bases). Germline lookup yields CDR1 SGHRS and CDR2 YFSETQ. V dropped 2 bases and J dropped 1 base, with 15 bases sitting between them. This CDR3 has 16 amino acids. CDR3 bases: TGCGCCAGCAGCTTAGGGCAGGGGAGATTCCAAGAGACCCAGTACTTC. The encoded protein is CASSLGQGRFQETQYF. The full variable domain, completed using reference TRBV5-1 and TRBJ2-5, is KAGVTQTPRYLIKTRGQQVTLSCSPISGHRSVSWYQQTPGQGLQFLFEYFSETQRNKGNFPGRFSGRQFSNSRSEMNVSTLELGDSALYLCASSLGQGRFQETQYFGPGTRLLVL.

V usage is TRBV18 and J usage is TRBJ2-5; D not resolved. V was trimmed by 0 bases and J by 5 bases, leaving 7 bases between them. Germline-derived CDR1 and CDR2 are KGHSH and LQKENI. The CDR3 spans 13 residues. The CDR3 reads CASSPPGSETQYF. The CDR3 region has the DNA TGTGCCAGCTCACCACCAGGGTCGGAGACCCAGTACTTC.

This chain's CDR3 is CASSLGQNYEQYF. CDR3 in DNA: TGCGCCAGCAGCCTTGGACAGAACTACGAGCAGTACTTC. V usage is TRBV5-1 and J usage is TRBJ2-7; possible D gene TRBD1, 6 bases. The CDR3 is 13 residues long. Deletions cut 4 bases from V and 3 bases from J, with 11 bases between. CDR1 SGHRS and CDR2 YFSETQ come from the germline V gene.

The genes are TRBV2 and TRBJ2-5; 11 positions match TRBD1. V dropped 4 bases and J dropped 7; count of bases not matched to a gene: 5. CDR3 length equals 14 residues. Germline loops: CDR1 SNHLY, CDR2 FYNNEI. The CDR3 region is CASSVGTGGMTQYF. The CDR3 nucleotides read TGTGCCAGCAGTGTTGGGACAGGGGGGATGACCCAGTACTTC.

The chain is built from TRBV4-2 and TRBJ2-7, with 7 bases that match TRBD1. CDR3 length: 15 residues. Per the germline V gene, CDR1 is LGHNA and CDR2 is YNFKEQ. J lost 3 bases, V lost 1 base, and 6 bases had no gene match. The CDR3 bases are TGTGCCAGCAGCCAAGGGGACAGCTATCTCTACGAGCAGTACTTC. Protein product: CASSQGDSYLYEQYF.

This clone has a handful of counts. CDR3 loop: CASSPGTGGNQPQHF. In DNA form, the CDR3 reads TGTGCCAGCAGCCCCGGGACAGGGGGCAATCAGCCCCAGCATTTT. V usage is TRBV2 and J usage is TRBJ1-5; the match to TRBD1 covers 10 bases. V lost 6 bases to trimming and J lost 2 bases; unmatched junction nucleotides: 4. The CDR3 is 15 residues long. The germline CDR1 and CDR2 sequences are SNHLY and FYNNEI. Using reference TRBV2 and TRBJ1-5 for the parts outside the CDR3, the full variable domain is EPEVTQTPSHQVTQMGQEVILRCVPISNHLYFYWYRQILGQKVEFLVSFYNNEISEKSEIFDDQFSVERPDGSNFTLKIRSTKLEDSAMYFCASSPGTGGNQPQHFGDGTRLSIL.

CDR3: CASSQDRQTYNEQFF. For the CDR3, the DNA is TGCGCCAGCAGCCAAGACCGACAAACCTACAATGAGCAGTTCTTC. The V gene is TRBV4-3, the J gene TRBJ2-1; D remains unclear. Looked up from germline, CDR1 is LGHNA and CDR2 is YSLEER. This CDR3 region has 15 residues. Trimming left V 0 bases short and J 2 bases short, with 8 bases between.

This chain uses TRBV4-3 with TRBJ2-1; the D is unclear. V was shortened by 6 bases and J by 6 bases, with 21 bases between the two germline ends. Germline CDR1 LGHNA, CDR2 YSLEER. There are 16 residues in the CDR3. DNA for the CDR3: TGCGCCAGCAGAAAGGGATATGGAGCCCTTCTCAATGAGCAGTTCTTC. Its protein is CASRKGYGALLNEQFF.

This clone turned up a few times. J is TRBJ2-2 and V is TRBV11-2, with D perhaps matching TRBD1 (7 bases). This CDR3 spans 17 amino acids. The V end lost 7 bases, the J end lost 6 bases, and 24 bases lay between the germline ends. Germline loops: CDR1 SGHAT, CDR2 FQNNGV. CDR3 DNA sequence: TGTGCCAGCACCGGGACAGTGATTGTTCGGGACTCCGGGGAGCTGTTTTTT. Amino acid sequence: CASTGTVIVRDSGELFF.

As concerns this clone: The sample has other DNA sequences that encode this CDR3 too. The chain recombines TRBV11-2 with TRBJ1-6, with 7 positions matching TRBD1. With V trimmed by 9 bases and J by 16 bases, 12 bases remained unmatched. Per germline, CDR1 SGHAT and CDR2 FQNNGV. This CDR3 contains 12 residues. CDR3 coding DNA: TGTGCCAGTAGCATTGGACAGGCAAGGCTCCACTTT. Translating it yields CASSIGQARLHF.

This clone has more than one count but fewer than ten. The CDR3: CASSLYDGYTF. The CDR3 DNA reads as TGTGCCAGCAGCTTATACGATGGCTACACCTTC. The V call is TRBV7-9, the J call TRBJ1-2; D is unresolved. V was clipped by 2 bases and J by 6 bases, with 4 bases between them. The V gene's germline CDR1 is SEHNR and CDR2 FQNEAQ (reference sequence). The CDR3 is 11 amino acids. The complete variable domain, with remaining parts taken from reference TRBV7-9 and TRBJ1-2, reads DTGVSQNPRHKITKRGQNVTFRCDPISEHNRLYWYRQTLGQGPEFLTYFQNEAQLEKSRLLSDRFSAERPKGSFSTLEIQRTEQGDSAMYLCASSLYDGYTFGSGTRLTVV.

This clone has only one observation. The CDR3 region is CASSAPRLDRVRKAFF. CDR3 DNA sequence: TGTGCCAGCAGCGCGCCACGATTGGACAGGGTAAGGAAAGCTTTCTTT. The V call is TRBV9, the J call TRBJ1-1; 8 bases match TRBD1. This CDR3 comprises 16 residues. V lost 3 bases, J lost 9 bases, and 16 bases stayed unmatched. Germline CDR1 SGDLS, CDR2 YYNGEE.

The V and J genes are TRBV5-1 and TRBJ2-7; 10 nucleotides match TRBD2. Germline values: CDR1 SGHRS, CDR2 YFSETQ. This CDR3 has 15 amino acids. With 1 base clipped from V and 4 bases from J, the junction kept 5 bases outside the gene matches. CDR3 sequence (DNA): TGCGCCAGCAGCTTGACGACTAGCGGGTTGTACGAGCAGTACTTC. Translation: CASSLTTSGLYEQYF.

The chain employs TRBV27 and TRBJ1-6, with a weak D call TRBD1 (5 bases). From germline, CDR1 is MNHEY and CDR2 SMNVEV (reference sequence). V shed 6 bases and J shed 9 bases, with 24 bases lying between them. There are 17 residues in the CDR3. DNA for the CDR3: TGTGCCAGCAGCCTGCCCCCCGCCCGGGACCGCGCTTCACCCCTCCACTTT. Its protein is CASSLPPARDRASPLHF.

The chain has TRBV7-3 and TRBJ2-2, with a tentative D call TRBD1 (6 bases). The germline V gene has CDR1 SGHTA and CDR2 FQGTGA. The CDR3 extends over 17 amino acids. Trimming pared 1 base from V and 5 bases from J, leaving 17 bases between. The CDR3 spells CASSLSYAGARTGELFF. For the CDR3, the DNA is TGTGCCAGCAGCTTAAGTTACGCAGGGGCTCGGACCGGGGAGCTGTTTTTT.

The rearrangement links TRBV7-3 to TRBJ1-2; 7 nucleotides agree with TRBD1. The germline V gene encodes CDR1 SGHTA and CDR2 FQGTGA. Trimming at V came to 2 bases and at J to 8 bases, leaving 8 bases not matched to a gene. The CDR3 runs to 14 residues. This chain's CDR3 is CASSLLGDSRGYTF. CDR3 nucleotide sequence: TGTGCCAGCAGCTTATTGGGGGACAGCCGGGGCTACACCTTC.

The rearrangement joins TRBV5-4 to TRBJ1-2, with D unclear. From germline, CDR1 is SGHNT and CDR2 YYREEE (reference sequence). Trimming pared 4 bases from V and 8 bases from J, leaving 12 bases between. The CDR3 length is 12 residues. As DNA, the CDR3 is TGTGCCAGCAGCGGAAATACAGCCGGCTACACCTTC. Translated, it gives CASSGNTAGYTF.

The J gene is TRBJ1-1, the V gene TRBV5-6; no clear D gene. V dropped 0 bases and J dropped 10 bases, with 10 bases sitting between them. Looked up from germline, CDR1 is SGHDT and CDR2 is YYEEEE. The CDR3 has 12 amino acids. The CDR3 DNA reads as TGTGCCAGCAGCTTGGAGGAGGGTGGAGCTTTCTTT. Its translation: CASSLEEGGAFF.

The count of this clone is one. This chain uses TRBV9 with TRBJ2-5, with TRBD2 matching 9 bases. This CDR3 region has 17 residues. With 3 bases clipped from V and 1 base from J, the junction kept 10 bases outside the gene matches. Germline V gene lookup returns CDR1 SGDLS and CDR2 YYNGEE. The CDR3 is CASSGGTSSEVQETQYF. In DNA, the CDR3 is TGTGCCAGCAGCGGGGGGACTAGCTCGGAGGTCCAAGAGACCCAGTACTTC. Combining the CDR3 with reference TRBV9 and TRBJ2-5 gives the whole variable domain DSGVTQTPKHLITATGQRVTLRCSPRSGDLSVYWYQQSLDQGLQFLIQYYNGEERAKGNILERFSAQQFPDLHSELNLSSLELGDSALYFCASSGGTSSEVQETQYFGPGTRLLVL.

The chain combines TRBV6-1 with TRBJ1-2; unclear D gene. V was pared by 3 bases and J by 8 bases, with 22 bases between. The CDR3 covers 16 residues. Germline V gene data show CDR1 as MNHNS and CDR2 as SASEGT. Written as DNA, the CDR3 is TGTGCCAGCAGTGACGGCGAAGAGGCGGGGATAAAGGGCTACACCTTC. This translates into CASSDGEEAGIKGYTF.

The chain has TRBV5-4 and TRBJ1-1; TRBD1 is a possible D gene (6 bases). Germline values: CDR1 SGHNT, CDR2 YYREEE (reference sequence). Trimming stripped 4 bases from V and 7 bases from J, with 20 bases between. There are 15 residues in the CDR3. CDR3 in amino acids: CASSRLTGARGEAFF. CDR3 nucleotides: TGTGCCAGCAGCCGTCTCACTGGGGCCAGGGGTGAAGCTTTCTTT.

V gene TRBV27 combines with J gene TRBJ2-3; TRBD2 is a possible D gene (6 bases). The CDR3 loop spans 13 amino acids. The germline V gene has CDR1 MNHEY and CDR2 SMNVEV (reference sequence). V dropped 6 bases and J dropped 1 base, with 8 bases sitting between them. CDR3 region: CASRVAGTDTQYF. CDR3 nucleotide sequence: TGTGCCAGCAGAGTAGCGGGCACAGATACGCAGTATTTT.

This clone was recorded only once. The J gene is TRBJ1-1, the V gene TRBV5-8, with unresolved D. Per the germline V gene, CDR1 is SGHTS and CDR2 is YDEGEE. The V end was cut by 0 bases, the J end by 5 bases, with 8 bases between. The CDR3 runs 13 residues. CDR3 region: CASSLEGGTEAFF. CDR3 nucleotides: TGTGCCAGCAGCTTGGAGGGAGGAACTGAAGCTTTCTTT.

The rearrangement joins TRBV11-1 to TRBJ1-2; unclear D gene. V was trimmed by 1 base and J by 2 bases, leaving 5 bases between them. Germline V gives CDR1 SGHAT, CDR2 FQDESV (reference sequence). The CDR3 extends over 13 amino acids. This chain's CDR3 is CASSLVANYGYTF. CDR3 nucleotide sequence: TGTGCCAGCAGCTTAGTAGCAAACTATGGCTACACCTTC.

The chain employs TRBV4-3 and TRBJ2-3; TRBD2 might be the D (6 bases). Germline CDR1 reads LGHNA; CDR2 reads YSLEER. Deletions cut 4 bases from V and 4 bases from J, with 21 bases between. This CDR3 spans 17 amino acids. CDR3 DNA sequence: TGCGCCAGCAGCCCGACGGGACTCCTGGGCGCCTCAGATACGCAGTATTTT. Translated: CASSPTGLLGASDTQYF.

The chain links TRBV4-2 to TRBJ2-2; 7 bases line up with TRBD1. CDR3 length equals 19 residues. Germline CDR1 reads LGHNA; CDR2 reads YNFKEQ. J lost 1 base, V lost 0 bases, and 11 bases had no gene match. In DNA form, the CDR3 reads TGTGCCAGCAGCCAAGAAAGCCGGTTCCGGGACAGGAACACCGGGGAGCTGTTTTTT. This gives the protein CASSQESRFRDRNTGELFF.

CDR3: CASSLAATSGGYQETQYF. The CDR3 nucleotides read TGTGCCAGCAGCTTAGCGGCCACTAGCGGGGGCTACCAAGAGACCCAGTACTTC. The genes are TRBV7-9 and TRBJ2-5; 11 bases align to TRBD2. There are 18 residues in the CDR3. CDR1 SEHNR and CDR2 FQNEAQ come from the germline V gene (reference sequence). Germline trimming cut 0 bases from V and 0 bases from J; bases unmatched to any gene: 6.

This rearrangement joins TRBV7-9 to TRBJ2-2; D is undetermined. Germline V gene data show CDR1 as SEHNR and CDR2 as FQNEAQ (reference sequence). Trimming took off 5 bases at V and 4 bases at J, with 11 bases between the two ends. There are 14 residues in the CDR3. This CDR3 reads CASSIRAITGELFF. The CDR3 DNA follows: TGTGCCAGCAGCATAAGGGCGATCACCGGGGAGCTGTTTTTT.